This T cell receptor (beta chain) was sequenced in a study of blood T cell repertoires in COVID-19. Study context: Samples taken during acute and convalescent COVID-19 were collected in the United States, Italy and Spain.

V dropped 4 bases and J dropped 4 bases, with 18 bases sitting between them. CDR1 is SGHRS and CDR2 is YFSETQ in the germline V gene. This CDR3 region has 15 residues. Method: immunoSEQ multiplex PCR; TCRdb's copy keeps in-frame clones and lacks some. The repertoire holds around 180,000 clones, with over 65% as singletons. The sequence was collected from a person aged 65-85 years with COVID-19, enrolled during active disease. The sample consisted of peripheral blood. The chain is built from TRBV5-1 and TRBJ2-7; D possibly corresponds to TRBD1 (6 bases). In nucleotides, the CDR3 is TGCGCCAGCAGCCAACCACAGGGTTCGGGGTACGAGCAGTACTTC. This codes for CASSQPQGSGYEQYF.